The clone carrying this TCR beta chain was recorded many times. Its antigen remains unidentified. As the template, RNA transcripts were used to amplify TCR beta CDR3 regions. An opening RT-PCR round employed HTBI primers and preceded a second-round multiplex PCR. In TCRdb, the multiplex PCR reads were re-called with MiXCR into one record per CDR3 protein. The sample consists of 450,000 to 600,000 distinct CDR3 sequences, less than 40% of them appearing once. The entry originates in a study of Graves' ophthalmopathy and Graves' hyperthyroidism. General study findings and limits: Among thyroid clonotypes expanded above 0.001 frequency, most also appeared in blood.

Patients were diagnosed from clinical symptoms, serum thyroxine, TRAb, thyroid ultrasound and orbital computed tomography. V was cut by 0 bases and J by 5 bases, with 4 bases left in between. There are 12 residues in the CDR3. The V gene's germline CDR1 is KGHSH and CDR2 LQKENI. This clonotype originated in an adult man with Graves' hyperthyroidism. J is TRBJ2-5 and V is TRBV18; D is undetermined. What was sequenced was peripheral blood or thyroid tissue (not recorded which). CDR3 in amino acids: CASSPPYETQYF. CDR3 DNA: TGTGCCAGCTCACCACCTTACGAGACCCAGTACTTC.